This T cell receptor (beta chain) is drawn from a study of blood T cell repertoires in COVID-19. Study-level background: Acute and convalescent COVID-19 samples came from the United States, Italy and Spain. Sources were T cells, B-cell-depleted T cells, or PBMCs; the material itself was cDNA or gDNA.

Participants' own reports of clinical history determined their cohort assignment. Recovery meant two consecutive negative NP/OP PCR tests, professional clearance, or resolved symptoms. This clone is a singleton in its sample. The data were produced by immunoSEQ multiplex PCR, yet TCRdb's version contains in-frame clones alone and is incomplete. Found here are fewer than 250,000 clones, approximately 84% of them singletons; the top ten hold 3.2%. The receptor was derived from a woman aged 25-40 years who had recovered from COVID-19. What was sequenced was PBMCs or T cells enriched from blood (not recorded which).

CDR3 DNA sequence: TGTGCCAGCAGTGAAGGGGACTTAGACACAGATACGCAGTATTTT. Its protein is CASSEGDLDTDTQYF. The chain joins TRBV6-1 to TRBJ2-3; D perhaps matches TRBD2 (6 bases). The CDR3 spans 15 residues. The V and J ends lost 1 base and 2 bases respectively, with 10 bases between them. In germline, CDR1 is MNHNS, CDR2 SASEGT.